This TCR beta chain was retrieved from a study of cytomegalovirus exposure and HLA in healthy donors. Broader study findings: From TCR beta sequences, most subjects' HLA-A and HLA-B alleles were reportedly predicted accurately.

Concerning this clone itself: Antigen specificity is unknown.

Germline lookup yields CDR1 LGHNA and CDR2 YSLEER. V shed 0 bases and J 4 bases; nucleotides not matched to a gene: 8. This CDR3 comprises 16 residues. PCR amplification relied on 60 Vbeta primers (plus 13 Jbeta primers). The table came from immunoSEQ multiplex PCR; TCRdb's copy has only in-frame clones and leaves some out. The sample holds 75,000 to 100,000 clones, 80% seen once. Though probably carrying unrecorded immune exposures, donors were nominally healthy at sampling. This receptor was taken from a man younger than 45 in good health and CMV-seronegative. The sample taken for sequencing was PBMCs. The chain carries TRBV4-3 and TRBJ2-7; 8 nucleotides match TRBD2. Here the CDR3 DNA reads TGCGCCAGCAGCCAAGATATTAGCGGGGCACTATACGAGCAGTACTTC. Protein: CASSQDISGALYEQYF.